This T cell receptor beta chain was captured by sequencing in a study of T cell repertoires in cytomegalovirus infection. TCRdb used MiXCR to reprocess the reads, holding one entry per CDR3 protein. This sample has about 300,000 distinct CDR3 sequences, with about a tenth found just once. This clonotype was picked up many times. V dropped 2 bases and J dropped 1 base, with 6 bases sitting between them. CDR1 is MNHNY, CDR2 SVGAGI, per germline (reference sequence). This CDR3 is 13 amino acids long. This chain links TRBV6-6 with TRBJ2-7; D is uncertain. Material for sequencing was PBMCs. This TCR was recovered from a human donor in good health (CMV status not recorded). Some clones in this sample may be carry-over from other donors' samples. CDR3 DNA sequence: TGTGCCAGCAGTTACACTGAATCCTACGAGCAGTACTTC. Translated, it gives CASSYTESYEQYF.